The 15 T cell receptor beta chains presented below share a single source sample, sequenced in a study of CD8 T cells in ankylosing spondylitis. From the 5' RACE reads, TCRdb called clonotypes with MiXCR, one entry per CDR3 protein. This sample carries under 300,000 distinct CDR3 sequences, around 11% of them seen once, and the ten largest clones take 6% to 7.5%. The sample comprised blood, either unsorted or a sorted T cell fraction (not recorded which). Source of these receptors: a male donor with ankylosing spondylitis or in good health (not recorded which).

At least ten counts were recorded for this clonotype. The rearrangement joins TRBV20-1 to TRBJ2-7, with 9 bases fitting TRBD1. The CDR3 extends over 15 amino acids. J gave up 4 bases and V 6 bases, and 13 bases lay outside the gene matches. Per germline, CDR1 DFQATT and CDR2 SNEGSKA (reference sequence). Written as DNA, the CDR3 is TGCAGTGCCAGTCCATTTACCGGGACAGGGTACGAGCAGTACTTC. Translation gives CSASPFTGTGYEQYF.

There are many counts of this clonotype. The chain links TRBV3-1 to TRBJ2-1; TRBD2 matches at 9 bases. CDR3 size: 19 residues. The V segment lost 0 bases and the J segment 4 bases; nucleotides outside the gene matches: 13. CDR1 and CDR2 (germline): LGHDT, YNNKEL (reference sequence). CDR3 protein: CASSQDENSGRKYYNEQFF. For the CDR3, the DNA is TGTGCCAGCAGCCAAGATGAAAATAGCGGGAGAAAATATTACAATGAGCAGTTCTTC.

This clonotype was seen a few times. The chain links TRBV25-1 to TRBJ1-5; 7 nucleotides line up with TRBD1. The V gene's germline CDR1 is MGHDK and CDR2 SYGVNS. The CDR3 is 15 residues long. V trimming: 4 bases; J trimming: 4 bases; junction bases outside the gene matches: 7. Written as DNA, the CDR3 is TGTGCCAGCAGTGGGCAGGGGGACGGAAATCAGCCCCAGCATTTT. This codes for CASSGQGDGNQPQHF.

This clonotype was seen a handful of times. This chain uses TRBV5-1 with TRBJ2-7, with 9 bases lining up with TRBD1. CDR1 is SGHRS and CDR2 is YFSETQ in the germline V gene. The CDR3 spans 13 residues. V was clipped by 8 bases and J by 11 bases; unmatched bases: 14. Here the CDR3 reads CASLVGITGGKYF. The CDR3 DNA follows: TGCGCCAGTCTAGTGGGGATCACAGGGGGCAAGTACTTC. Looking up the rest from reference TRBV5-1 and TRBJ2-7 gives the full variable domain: KAGVTQTPRYLIKTRGQQVTLSCSPISGHRSVSWYQQTPGQGLQFLFEYFSETQRNKGNFPGRFSGRQFSNSRSEMNVSTLELGDSALYLCASLVGITGGKYFGPGTRLTVT.

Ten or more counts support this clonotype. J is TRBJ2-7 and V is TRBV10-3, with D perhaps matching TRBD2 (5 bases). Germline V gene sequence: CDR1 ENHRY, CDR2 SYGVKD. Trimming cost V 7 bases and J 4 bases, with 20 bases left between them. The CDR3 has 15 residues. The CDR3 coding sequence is TGTGCCATCAAACAATCGGGCGCGACTAATTACGAGCAGTACTTC. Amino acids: CAIKQSGATNYEQYF.

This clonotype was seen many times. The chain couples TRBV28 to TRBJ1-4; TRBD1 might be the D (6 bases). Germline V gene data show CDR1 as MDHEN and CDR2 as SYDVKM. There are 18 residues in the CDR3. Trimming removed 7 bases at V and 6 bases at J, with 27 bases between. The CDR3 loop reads CASTSGDRNRNRDEKLFF. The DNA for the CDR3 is TGTGCCAGCACCTCAGGGGACCGCAACCGTAATAGGGATGAAAAACTGTTTTTT.

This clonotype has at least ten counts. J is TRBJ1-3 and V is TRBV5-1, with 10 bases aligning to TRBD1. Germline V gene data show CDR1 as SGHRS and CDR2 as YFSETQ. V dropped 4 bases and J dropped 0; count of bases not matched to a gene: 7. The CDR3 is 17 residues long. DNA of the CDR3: TGCGCCAGCAGCGCCGGGACAGGGGCTAACTCTGGAAACACCATATATTTT. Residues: CASSAGTGANSGNTIYF. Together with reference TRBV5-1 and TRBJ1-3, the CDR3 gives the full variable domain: KAGVTQTPRYLIKTRGQQVTLSCSPISGHRSVSWYQQTPGQGLQFLFEYFSETQRNKGNFPGRFSGRQFSNSRSEMNVSTLELGDSALYLCASSAGTGANSGNTIYFGEGSWLTVV.

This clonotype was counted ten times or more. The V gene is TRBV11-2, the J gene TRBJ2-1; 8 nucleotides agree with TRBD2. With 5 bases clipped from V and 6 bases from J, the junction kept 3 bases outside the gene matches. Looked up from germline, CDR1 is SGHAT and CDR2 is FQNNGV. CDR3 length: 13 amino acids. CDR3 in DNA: TGTGCCAGCAGCAACCTAGCGGGCAATGAGCAGTTCTTC. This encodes CASSNLAGNEQFF. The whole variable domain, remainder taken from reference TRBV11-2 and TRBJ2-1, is EAGVAQSPRYKIIEKRQSVAFWCNPISGHATLYWYQQILGQGPKLLIQFQNNGVVDDSQLPKDRFSAERLKGVDSTLKIQPAKLEDSAVYLCASSNLAGNEQFFGPGTRLTVL.

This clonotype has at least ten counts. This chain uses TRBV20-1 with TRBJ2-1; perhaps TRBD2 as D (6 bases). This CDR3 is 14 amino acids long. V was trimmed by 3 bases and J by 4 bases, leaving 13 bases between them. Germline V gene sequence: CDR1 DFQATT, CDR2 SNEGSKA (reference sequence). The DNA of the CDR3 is TGCAGTGCTAGTTTAGCGGTACTATACAATGAGCAGTTCTTC. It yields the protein CSASLAVLYNEQFF.

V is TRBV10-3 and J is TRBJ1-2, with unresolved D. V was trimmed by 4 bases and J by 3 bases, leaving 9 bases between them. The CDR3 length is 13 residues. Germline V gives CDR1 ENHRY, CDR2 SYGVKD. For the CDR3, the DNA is TGTGCCATCAGTGTTCGGTTGCACTATGGCTACACCTTC. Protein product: CAISVRLHYGYTF.

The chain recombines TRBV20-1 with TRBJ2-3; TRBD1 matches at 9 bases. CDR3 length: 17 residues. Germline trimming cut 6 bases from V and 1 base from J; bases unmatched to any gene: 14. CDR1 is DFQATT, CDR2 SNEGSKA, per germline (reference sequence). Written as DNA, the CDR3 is TGCAGTGCCCGGGGACAGGGCGGGGGAAAAGGCACAGATACGCAGTATTTT. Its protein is CSARGQGGGKGTDTQYF.

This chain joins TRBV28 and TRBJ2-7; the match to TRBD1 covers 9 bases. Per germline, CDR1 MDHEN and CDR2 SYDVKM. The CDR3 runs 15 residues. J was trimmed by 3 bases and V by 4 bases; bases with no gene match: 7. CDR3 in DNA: TGTGCCAGCAGTTCTCCGGGACAGGGAGTCTACGAGCAGTACTTC. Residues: CASSSPGQGVYEQYF.

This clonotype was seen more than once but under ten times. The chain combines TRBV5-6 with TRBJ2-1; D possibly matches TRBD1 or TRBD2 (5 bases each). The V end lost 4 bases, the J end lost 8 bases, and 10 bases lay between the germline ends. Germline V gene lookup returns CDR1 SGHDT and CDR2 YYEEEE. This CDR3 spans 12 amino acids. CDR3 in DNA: TGTGCCAGCAGCATGGGGGACGATGAGCAGTTCTTC. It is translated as CASSMGDDEQFF.

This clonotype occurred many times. Here the CDR3 reads CSARGFLRDGQETQYF. The DNA of the CDR3 is TGCAGTGCTAGAGGATTCCTAAGGGACGGCCAAGAGACCCAGTACTTC. The J gene is TRBJ2-5, the V gene TRBV20-1; D possibly uses TRBD1 or TRBD2 (5 bases each). V lost 1 base, J lost 1 base, and 16 bases lay in between. Germline values: CDR1 DFQATT, CDR2 SNEGSKA (reference sequence). The CDR3 length is 16 residues.

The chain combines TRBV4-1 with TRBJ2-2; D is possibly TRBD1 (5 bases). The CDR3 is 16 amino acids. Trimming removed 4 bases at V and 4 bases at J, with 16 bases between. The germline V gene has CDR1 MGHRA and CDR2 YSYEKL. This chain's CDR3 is CASSPRPAGRTGELFF. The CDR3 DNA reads TGCGCCAGCAGCCCCCGCCCAGCAGGGCGCACCGGGGAGCTGTTTTTT.